These 22 T cell receptor beta chains were sequenced from one sample in a study of blood T cell repertoires in COVID-19. Assay used: immunoSEQ multiplex PCR; TCRdb lists only in-frame clones, some missing. The sample contains some 180,000 clones, over 75% of which appear only once. Sequencing was done on a sample of peripheral blood. The origin of the receptors is a woman older than 75 with active or convalescent COVID-19.

This chain connects TRBV7-2 to TRBJ2-1; D might be TRBD2 (5 bases). Per the germline V gene, CDR1 is SGHTA and CDR2 is FQGNSA. The CDR3 is 15 amino acids. V was clipped by 5 bases and J by 2 bases, with 13 bases between them. This CDR3 reads CASSPAAQTYNEQFF. CDR3 sequence (DNA): TGTGCCAGCAGCCCAGCGGCTCAAACCTACAATGAGCAGTTCTTC.

J is TRBJ2-1 and V is TRBV2; 7 bases match TRBD2. Per the germline V gene, CDR1 is SNHLY and CDR2 is FYNNEI. There are 11 residues in the CDR3. The J segment lost 8 bases and the V segment lost 9 bases, leaving 4 bases of the junction unmatched. The CDR3 here is CARGLGDEQFF. The CDR3 DNA reads as TGTGCCAGAGGACTAGGCGATGAGCAGTTCTTC.

This chain connects TRBV19 to TRBJ1-6; TRBD1 agrees at 9 bases. The junction had 13 bases not matched to a gene; V was cut back by 9 bases and J by 10 bases. The CDR3 totals 15 residues. Germline V gene lookup returns CDR1 LNHDA and CDR2 SQIVND (reference sequence). CDR3 in DNA: TGTGCCAGCACTCGGACAGGGGACCCCATGTCACCCCTCCACTTT. Its translation is CASTRTGDPMSPLHF.

This clone was picked up one time. This rearrangement joins TRBV7-8 to TRBJ1-4, with D perhaps matching TRBD1 (6 bases). CDR1 is SGHVS, CDR2 FQNEAQ, per germline. The V gene lost 2 bases and the J gene lost 8 bases, with 18 bases spanning the gap. This CDR3 has 16 residues. The CDR3 DNA reads TGTGCCAGCAGCTTAAGGGAGGGCAGGGGTAGCGAAAAACTGTTTTTT. It codes for CASSLREGRGSEKLFF. The variable domain in full, completed from reference TRBV7-8 and TRBJ1-4, reads GAGVSQSPRYKVAKRGQDVALRCDPISGHVSLFWYQQALGQGPEFLTYFQNEAQLDKSGLPSDRFFAERPEGSVSTLKIQRTQQEDSAVYLCASSLREGRGSEKLFFGSGTQLSVL.

V usage is TRBV11-2 and J usage is TRBJ2-2; no clear D gene. The CDR3 loop spans 13 amino acids. Germline V CDR1 and CDR2: SGHAT, FQNNGV. V lost 4 bases and J 4 bases, leaving 7 bases between the germline ends. CDR3 sequence: CASSSDTTGELFF. CDR3 DNA: TGTGCCAGCAGCTCCGACACCACCGGGGAGCTGTTTTTT.

This clone was recorded a few times. The chain employs TRBV7-9 and TRBJ1-5; 7 bases align to TRBD1. Germline loops: CDR1 SEHNR, CDR2 FQNEAQ (reference sequence). V lost 5 bases to trimming and J lost 3 bases; unmatched junction nucleotides: 4. This CDR3 comprises 14 residues. The CDR3 DNA reads TGTGCCAGCAGCGTACAGGGGACCAATCAGCCCCAGCATTTT. Translated: CASSVQGTNQPQHF.

This clone was seen more than once but under ten times. V and J are TRBV10-3 and TRBJ1-2; D uncertain. The CDR3 is 14 residues long. V lost 3 bases and J 4 bases, leaving 12 bases between the germline ends. Germline CDR1 ENHRY, CDR2 SYGVKD. Written as DNA, the CDR3 is TGTGCCATCAGTGAACTGAGCTTGTCCTATGGCTACACCTTC. Translation gives CAISELSLSYGYTF.

The CDR3 loop reads CASSIQIADTQYF. The CDR3, as DNA: TGTGCCAGTAGTATCCAGATTGCAGATACGCAGTATTTT. This sequence joins TRBV19 and TRBJ2-3; D ambiguous. The CDR3 loop spans 13 amino acids. The germline gives CDR1 LNHDA, CDR2 SQIVND (reference sequence). Trimming pared 3 bases from V and 4 bases from J, leaving 8 bases between.

The gene calls are TRBV10-1 and TRBJ2-1; 7 bases match TRBD1. The CDR3 length is 16 residues. The V gene end was trimmed by 6 bases and the J gene end by 12 bases; junction bases not matched to a gene: 20. Germline CDR1 WNHNN, CDR2 SYGVQD (reference sequence). CDR3 region: CASRDKGQIRFLLQFF. CDR3 bases: TGCGCCAGCAGGGACAAGGGACAGATTAGGTTCTTACTGCAGTTCTTC.

In this sample, this clone turned up a few times. This chain uses TRBV7-2 with TRBJ2-3; the D gene is possibly TRBD1 (5 bases). Germline CDR1 and CDR2: SGHTA and FQGNSA. Trimming took 5 bases from V and 0 from J, leaving 15 bases between them. CDR3 length: 16 residues. The CDR3 region is CASSHRQIISTDTQYF. In nucleotides, the CDR3 is TGTGCCAGCAGCCATAGACAGATCATCAGCACAGATACGCAGTATTTT.

This chain links TRBV5-1 with TRBJ1-4; 7 positions agree with TRBD1. In germline, CDR1 is SGHRS, CDR2 YFSETQ. V shed 1 base and J 8 bases; nucleotides not matched to a gene: 5. This CDR3 comprises 14 residues. CDR3 coding DNA: TGCGCCAGCAGCTTGCAGGGGGGACAGGAAAAACTGTTTTTT. This codes for CASSLQGGQEKLFF.

The rearrangement uses TRBV7-2 and TRBJ2-1; 10 nucleotides agree with TRBD2. The CDR3 extends over 16 amino acids. Germline V gene sequence: CDR1 SGHTA, CDR2 FQGNSA. The V segment lost 5 bases and the J segment 2 bases; nucleotides outside the gene matches: 6. Here the CDR3 DNA reads TGTGCCAGCAGCCCCGATAGCGGGGGGACCTACAATGAGCAGTTCTTC. Translation: CASSPDSGGTYNEQFF.

The gene calls are TRBV11-2 and TRBJ2-3; D remains unclear. The CDR3 is 13 residues long. V dropped 3 bases and J dropped 2 bases, with 6 bases sitting between them. Germline V gene lookup returns CDR1 SGHAT and CDR2 FQNNGV. CDR3 protein: CASSFLLTDTQYF. The CDR3 coding sequence is TGTGCCAGCAGCTTTCTACTCACAGATACGCAGTATTTT.

V gene TRBV7-2 combines with J gene TRBJ2-7, with D unresolved. Between the trimmed V and J ends, which lost 1 base and 7 bases, there was a span of 11 bases. This CDR3 has 13 residues. Germline V gene lookup returns CDR1 SGHTA and CDR2 FQGNSA. For the CDR3, the DNA is TGTGCCAGCAGCTTAGACAGACGTCCTGAGCAGTACTTC. Translating gives CASSLDRRPEQYF.

A few counts support this clone. The genes are TRBV11-1 and TRBJ2-5, with 7 bases aligning to TRBD2. Losses at the gene ends were 5 bases for V and 3 bases for J; bases not matched to a gene: 12. Germline assignment: CDR1 SGHAT and CDR2 FQDESV (reference sequence). The CDR3 contains 16 residues. CDR3 nucleotides: TGTGCCAGCAGCCAGAGTATAGGCGGGAGTAAAGAGACCCAGTACTTC. Its protein product is CASSQSIGGSKETQYF.

Only one count was recorded for this clone. CDR3 protein: CASSQASSGTQYF. As DNA, the CDR3 is TGTGCCAGCAGCCAAGCTAGCAGTGGGACCCAGTACTTC. The chain joins TRBV3-1 (or the pseudogene TRBV3-2) to TRBJ2-5, with D perhaps TRBD2 (5 bases). This CDR3 is built from 13 residues. Looked up from germline, CDR1 is LGHDT and CDR2 is YNNKEL (reference sequence). V dropped 1 base and J dropped 7 bases, with 10 bases sitting between them.

This clone came up once. The V call is TRBV5-1, the J call TRBJ2-3, with 8 bases identical to TRBD2. Trimming cost V 0 bases and J 5 bases; bases outside gene matches: 5. This CDR3 has 15 residues. Germline V gene lookup returns CDR1 SGHRS and CDR2 YFSETQ. The CDR3 DNA sequence: TGCGCCAGCAGCTTGGTCGGGGGGGCCGAAGATACGCAGTATTTT. Encoded protein: CASSLVGGAEDTQYF.

V usage is TRBV27 and J usage is TRBJ1-1; D remains unclear. V was trimmed by 4 bases and J by 0 bases, leaving 6 bases between them. The germline V gene has CDR1 MNHEY and CDR2 SMNVEV (reference sequence). The CDR3 has 13 amino acids. The CDR3 spells CASSSSVNTEAFF. As DNA, the CDR3 is TGTGCCAGCAGTTCTTCAGTGAACACTGAAGCTTTCTTT.

CDR3: CASSPTGGYGYTF. As DNA, the CDR3 is TGTGCCAGCAGCCCGACAGGGGGGTATGGCTACACCTTC. The chain has TRBV7-2 and TRBJ1-2; the match to TRBD1 covers 9 bases. This CDR3 region has 13 residues. Germline V gene lookup returns CDR1 SGHTA and CDR2 FQGNSA. J gave up 5 bases and V 5 bases, and 3 bases lay outside the gene matches. The variable domain in full, completed from reference TRBV7-2 and TRBJ1-2, reads GAGVSQSPSNKVTEKGKDVELRCDPISGHTALYWYRQSLGQGLEFLIYFQGNSAPDKSGLPSDRFSAERTGGSVSTLTIQRTQQEDSAVYLCASSPTGGYGYTFGSGTRLTVV.

The gene calls are TRBV7-8 and TRBJ1-6, with D maybe TRBD1 (6 bases). The CDR3 is made up of 15 amino acids. V lost 5 bases to trimming and J lost 1 base, with 9 bases between them. The germline V gene has CDR1 SGHVS and CDR2 FQNEAQ. The CDR3 DNA reads as TGTGCCAGCAGCCCGACAGGATCCTATAATTCACCCCTCCACTTT. This codes for CASSPTGSYNSPLHF. Together with reference TRBV7-8 and TRBJ1-6, the CDR3 gives the full variable domain: GAGVSQSPRYKVAKRGQDVALRCDPISGHVSLFWYQQALGQGPEFLTYFQNEAQLDKSGLPSDRFFAERPEGSVSTLKIQRTQQEDSAVYLCASSPTGSYNSPLHFGNGTRLTVT.

This clone occurred once. This rearrangement joins TRBV5-5 to TRBJ1-2; possibly TRBD1 for D (5 bases). The CDR3 spans 14 residues. Deletions cut 1 base from V and 2 bases from J, with 9 bases between. The germline CDR1 and CDR2 sequences are SGHKS and YYEKEE (reference sequence). CDR3 DNA: TGTGCCAGCAGCTTGCCGACAGCGAACTATGGCTACACCTTC. Translation gives CASSLPTANYGYTF.

The chain is built from TRBV2 and TRBJ2-2, with a tentative D call TRBD2 (6 bases). V was cut by 8 bases and J by 7 bases, with 20 bases left in between. This CDR3 contains 15 residues. Per the germline V gene, CDR1 is SNHLY and CDR2 is FYNNEI. This CDR3 is CASRRDSLLVGELFF. In nucleotides, the CDR3 is TGTGCCAGCCGTCGGGACTCTTTATTGGTCGGGGAGCTGTTTTTT. Complete variable domain (other parts from reference TRBV2 and TRBJ2-2): EPEVTQTPSHQVTQMGQEVILRCVPISNHLYFYWYRQILGQKVEFLVSFYNNEISEKSEIFDDQFSVERPDGSNFTLKIRSTKLEDSAMYFCASRRDSLLVGELFFGEGSRLTVL.